The 14 T cell receptor beta chains listed next were all sequenced from one sample in a study of T cell responses to AZD1222 COVID-19 vaccine. Sequencing used immunoSEQ multiplex PCR; TCRdb keeps in-frame clones, though not all of them. The sample has 140,000 to 150,000 clones, about 93% seen once. The specimen was peripheral blood, collected on day 0 of AZD1222 vaccination. Every receptor here comes from an adult in good health.

This clone was counted a few times. As DNA, the CDR3 is TGTGCCAGCAGCGTAGGTTCTGGCAGGGATGACTATGGCTACACCTTC. The encoded protein is CASSVGSGRDDYGYTF. The chain joins TRBV9 to TRBJ1-2; tentative D call: TRBD1 (5 bases). The CDR3 loop spans 16 amino acids. The V and J ends lost 0 bases and 3 bases respectively, with 15 bases between them. CDR1 and CDR2 from the germline V gene are SGDLS and YYNGEE.

CDR3 sequence reads: CASSLEQGLYEQYF. For the CDR3, the DNA is TGCGCCAGCAGCTTGGAACAGGGGCTTTACGAGCAGTACTTC. This chain uses TRBV5-1 with TRBJ2-7; 7 nucleotides match TRBD1. This CDR3 comprises 14 residues. With 0 bases clipped from V and 4 bases from J, the junction kept 4 bases outside the gene matches. Germline values: CDR1 SGHRS, CDR2 YFSETQ.

This rearrangement joins TRBV3-1 (or the pseudogene TRBV3-2) to TRBJ1-3; TRBD1 is a possible D gene (6 bases). There are 15 residues in the CDR3. The germline V gene encodes CDR1 LGHDT and CDR2 YNNKEL (reference sequence). Trimming took off 5 bases at V and 2 bases at J, with 13 bases between the two ends. CDR3 DNA sequence: TGTGCCAGCAGCTCCCACAGGGAGGCTGGAAACACCATATATTTT. It encodes CASSSHREAGNTIYF.

V is TRBV24-1 and J is TRBJ1-1, with 9 nucleotides matching TRBD1. The CDR3 covers 13 residues. Germline-derived CDR1 and CDR2 are KGHDR and SFDVKD. V dropped 3 bases and J dropped 11; count of bases not matched to a gene: 6. CDR3 amino acids: CATSDTQGAEAFF. The DNA of the CDR3 is TGTGCCACCAGTGATACACAGGGGGCGGAGGCTTTCTTT.

This chain connects TRBV4-1 to TRBJ2-3, with D perhaps matching TRBD2 (5 bases). The V gene's germline CDR1 is MGHRA and CDR2 YSYEKL. The CDR3 runs 18 residues. The V end was cut by 2 bases, the J end by 2 bases, with 20 bases between. The CDR3 nucleotides are TGCGCCAGCAGCCAATTTAGTCAAGCGGTATCACTCACAGATACGCAGTATTTT. It translates to CASSQFSQAVSLTDTQYF.

This clone appeared a single time. The chain recombines TRBV5-6 with TRBJ1-6, with 8 positions matching TRBD1. V lost 3 bases, J lost 8 bases, and 4 bases stayed unmatched. The CDR3 is 14 amino acids. CDR1 is SGHDT, CDR2 YYEEEE, per germline. DNA of the CDR3: TGTGCCAGCAGCTCGACAGGGGTTGATTCACCCCTCCACTTT. This codes for CASSSTGVDSPLHF.

The chain links TRBV28 to TRBJ2-7, with 7 bases matching TRBD2. The CDR3 is made up of 15 amino acids. The germline V gene encodes CDR1 MDHEN and CDR2 SYDVKM. Trimming removed 2 bases from V and 5 bases from J; junction bases left unmatched: 9. The CDR3 reads CASSLAYRGSHEQYF. The CDR3 DNA is TGTGCCAGCAGTTTAGCTTATCGCGGGAGCCACGAGCAGTACTTC.

V and J are TRBV19 and TRBJ1-5, with 9 bases aligning to TRBD1. There are 16 residues in the CDR3. With 4 bases clipped from V and 1 base from J, the junction kept 5 bases outside the gene matches. CDR1 and CDR2 (germline): LNHDA, SQIVND (reference sequence). The CDR3 loop is CASSRGTGRSNQPQHF. The DNA of the CDR3 is TGTGCCAGTAGTAGGGGGACAGGGAGGAGCAATCAGCCCCAGCATTTT.

The count of this clone is one. The rearrangement links TRBV30 to TRBJ1-1; D call uncertain. V lost 2 bases, J lost 6 bases, and 10 bases lay in between. CDR1 and CDR2 (germline): GTSNPN, SVGIG (reference sequence). The CDR3 is 12 residues long. CDR3 DNA sequence: TGTGCCTGGAGTACCCATGGCCCTGAAGCTTTCTTT. Translation gives CAWSTHGPEAFF.

This clone was picked up a small number of times. This chain uses TRBV14 with TRBJ2-7; 9 nucleotides agree with TRBD1. The ends lost 3 bases at V and 4 bases at J; junction bases unmatched: 4. The germline gives CDR1 SGHDN, CDR2 FVKESK. CDR3 length equals 14 residues. The CDR3 region is CASSQGQGRYEQYF. CDR3 nucleotides: TGTGCCAGCAGCCAGGGACAGGGACGTTACGAGCAGTACTTC. The full variable domain, its missing parts supplied by reference TRBV14 and TRBJ2-7, is EAGVTQFPSHSVIEKGQTVTLRCDPISGHDNLYWYRRVMGKEIKFLLHFVKESKQDESGMPNNRFLAERTGGTYSTLKVQPAELEDSGVYFCASSQGQGRYEQYFGPGTRLTVT.

This rearrangement joins TRBV3-1 (or the pseudogene TRBV3-2) to TRBJ2-7, with D possibly being TRBD1 (6 bases). With 4 bases removed from V and 6 bases from J, the gap between germline ends came to 10 bases. The CDR3 loop spans 12 amino acids. The V gene's germline CDR1 is LGHDT and CDR2 YNNKEL (reference sequence). CDR3 region: CASSRRDTEQYF. The CDR3 nucleotides read TGTGCCAGCAGCCGCCGGGACACCGAGCAGTACTTC.

Only one count was recorded for this clone. The chain carries TRBV7-3 and TRBJ2-2; 7 nucleotides match TRBD1. V gave up 5 bases and J gave up 4 bases; unmatched junction bases: 7. Germline CDR1 reads SGHTA; CDR2 reads FQGTGA. CDR3 length: 15 residues. This chain's CDR3 is CASSLQGVVTGELFF. The CDR3 DNA reads as TGTGCCAGCAGCCTGCAGGGGGTGGTCACCGGGGAGCTGTTTTTT.

J is TRBJ2-3 and V is TRBV28; 13 bases line up with TRBD2. CDR1 is MDHEN and CDR2 is SYDVKM in the germline V gene. Germline trimming cut 5 bases from V and 5 bases from J; bases unmatched to any gene: 7. The CDR3 sequence is 16 residues long. This CDR3 is CASSLPGLAGLDTQYF. The CDR3 bases are TGTGCCAGCAGTCTCCCGGGACTAGCGGGGTTAGATACGCAGTATTTT. The variable domain in full, completed from reference TRBV28 and TRBJ2-3, reads DVKVTQSSRYLVKRTGEKVFLECVQDMDHENMFWYRQDPGLGLRLIYFSYDVKMKEKGDIPEGYSVSREKKERFSLILESASTNQTSMYLCASSLPGLAGLDTQYFGPGTRLTVL.

This clone was detected only once. J is TRBJ1-1 and V is TRBV9, with TRBD1 matching over 9 bases. The germline V gene encodes CDR1 SGDLS and CDR2 YYNGEE. CDR3 size: 15 residues. V lost 4 bases to trimming and J lost 2 bases; unmatched junction nucleotides: 6. As DNA, the CDR3 is TGTGCCAGCAGCCCTCCGGGACAGGGTAACACTGAAGCTTTCTTT. Translating it yields CASSPPGQGNTEAFF. Complete variable domain (other parts from reference TRBV9 and TRBJ1-1): DSGVTQTPKHLITATGQRVTLRCSPRSGDLSVYWYQQSLDQGLQFLIQYYNGEERAKGNILERFSAQQFPDLHSELNLSSLELGDSALYFCASSPPGQGNTEAFFGQGTRLTVV.